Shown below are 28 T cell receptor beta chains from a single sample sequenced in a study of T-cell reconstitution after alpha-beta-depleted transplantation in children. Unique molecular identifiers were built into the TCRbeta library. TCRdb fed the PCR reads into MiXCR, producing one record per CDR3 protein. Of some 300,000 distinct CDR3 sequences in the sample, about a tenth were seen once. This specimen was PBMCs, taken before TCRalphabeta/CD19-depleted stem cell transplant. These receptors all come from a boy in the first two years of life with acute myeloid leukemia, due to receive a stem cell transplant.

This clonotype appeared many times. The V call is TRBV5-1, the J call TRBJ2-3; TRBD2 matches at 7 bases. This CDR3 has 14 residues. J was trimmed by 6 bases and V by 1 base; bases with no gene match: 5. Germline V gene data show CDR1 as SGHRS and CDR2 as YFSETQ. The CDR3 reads CASSLRHGRDTQYF. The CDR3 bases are TGCGCCAGCAGCTTGCGTCACGGGAGGGATACGCAGTATTTT. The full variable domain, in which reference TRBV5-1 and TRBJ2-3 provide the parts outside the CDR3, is KAGVTQTPRYLIKTRGQQVTLSCSPISGHRSVSWYQQTPGQGLQFLFEYFSETQRNKGNFPGRFSGRQFSNSRSEMNVSTLELGDSALYLCASSLRHGRDTQYFGPGTRLTVL.

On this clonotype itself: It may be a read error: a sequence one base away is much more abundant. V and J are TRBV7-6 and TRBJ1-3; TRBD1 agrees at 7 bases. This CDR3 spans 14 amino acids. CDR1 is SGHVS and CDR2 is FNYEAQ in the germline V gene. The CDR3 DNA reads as TGTGCCAGCAGCCCAGACAGGGCTGGAAACACCATAAATTTT. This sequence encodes CASSPDRAGNTINF. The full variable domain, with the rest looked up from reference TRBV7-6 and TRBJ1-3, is GAGVSQSPRYKVTKRGQDVALRCDPISGHVSLYWYRQALGQGPEFLTYFNYEAQQDKSGLPNDRFSAERPEGSISTLTIQRTEQRDSAMYRCASSPDRAGNTINFGEGSWLTVV.

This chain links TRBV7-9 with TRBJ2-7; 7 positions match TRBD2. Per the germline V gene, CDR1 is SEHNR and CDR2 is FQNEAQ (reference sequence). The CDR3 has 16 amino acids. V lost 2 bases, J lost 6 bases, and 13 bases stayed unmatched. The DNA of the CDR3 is TGTGCCAGCAGCTTACCCGAGACTAGCCAGTTTTTCGAGCAGTACTTC. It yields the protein CASSLPETSQFFEQYF.

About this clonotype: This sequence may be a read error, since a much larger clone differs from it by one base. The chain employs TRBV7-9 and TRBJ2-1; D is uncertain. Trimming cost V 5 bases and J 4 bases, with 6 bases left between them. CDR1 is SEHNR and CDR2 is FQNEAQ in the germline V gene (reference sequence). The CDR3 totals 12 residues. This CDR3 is CASSIIYNEQFF. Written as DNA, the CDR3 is TGTGCCAGCAGCATAATTTACAATGAGCAGTTCTTC.

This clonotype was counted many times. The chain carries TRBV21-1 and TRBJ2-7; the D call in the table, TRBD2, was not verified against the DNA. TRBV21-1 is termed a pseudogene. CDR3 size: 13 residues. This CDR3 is CASSKAGSCEQYF. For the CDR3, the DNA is TGTGCCAGCAGCAAAGCGGGGAGCTGCGAGCAGTACTTC.

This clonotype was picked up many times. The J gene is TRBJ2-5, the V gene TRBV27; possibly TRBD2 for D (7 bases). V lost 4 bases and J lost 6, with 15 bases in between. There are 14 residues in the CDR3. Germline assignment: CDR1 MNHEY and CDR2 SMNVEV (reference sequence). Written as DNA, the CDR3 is TGTGCCAGCAGTTCCTCAAGCGGGACAAAGACCCAGTACTTC. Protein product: CASSSSSGTKTQYF.

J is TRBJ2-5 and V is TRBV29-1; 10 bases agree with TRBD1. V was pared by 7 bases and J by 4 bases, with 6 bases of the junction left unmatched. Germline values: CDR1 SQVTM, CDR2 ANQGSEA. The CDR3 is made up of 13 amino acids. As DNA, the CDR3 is TGCAGCGCCCACAGGACAGGGGGAGAGACCCAGTACTTC. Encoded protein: CSAHRTGGETQYF.

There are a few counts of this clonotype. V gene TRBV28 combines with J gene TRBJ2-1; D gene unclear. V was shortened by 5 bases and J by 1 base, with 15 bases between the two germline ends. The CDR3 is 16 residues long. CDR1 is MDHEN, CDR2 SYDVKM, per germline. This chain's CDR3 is CASSPLGGWSYNEQFF. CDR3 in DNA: TGTGCCAGCAGTCCCCTTGGCGGATGGTCCTACAATGAGCAGTTCTTC.

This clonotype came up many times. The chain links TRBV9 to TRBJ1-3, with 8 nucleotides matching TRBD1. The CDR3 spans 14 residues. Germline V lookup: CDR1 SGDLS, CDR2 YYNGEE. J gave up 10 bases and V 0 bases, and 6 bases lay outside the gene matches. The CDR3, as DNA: TGTGCCAGCAGCGTAGCGACAGGGGTTGGTACCATATATTTT. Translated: CASSVATGVGTIYF.

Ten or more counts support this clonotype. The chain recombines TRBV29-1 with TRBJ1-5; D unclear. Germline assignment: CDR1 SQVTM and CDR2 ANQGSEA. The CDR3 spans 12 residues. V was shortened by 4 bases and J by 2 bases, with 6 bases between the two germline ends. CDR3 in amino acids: CSVGEGNQPQHF. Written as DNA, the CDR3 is TGCAGCGTTGGAGAAGGCAATCAGCCCCAGCATTTT.

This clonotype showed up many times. The CDR3 nucleotides read TGCAGTGCTTCTAAGGACCTGTGGCCCTACGAGCAGTACTTC. Translated: CSASKDLWPYEQYF. The chain uses TRBV20-1 and TRBJ2-7; D ambiguous. The length of the CDR3 is 14 residues. CDR1 is DFQATT and CDR2 is SNEGSKA in the germline V gene (reference sequence). V lost 5 bases and J 2 bases, leaving 16 bases between the germline ends.

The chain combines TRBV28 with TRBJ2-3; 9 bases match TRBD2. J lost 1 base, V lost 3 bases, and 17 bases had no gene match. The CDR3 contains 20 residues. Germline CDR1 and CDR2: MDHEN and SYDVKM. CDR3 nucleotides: TGTGCCAGCAGTTTCCGGCTAGCGGGATTGACGGTAACAGGCACAGATACGCAGTATTTT. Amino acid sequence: CASSFRLAGLTVTGTDTQYF.

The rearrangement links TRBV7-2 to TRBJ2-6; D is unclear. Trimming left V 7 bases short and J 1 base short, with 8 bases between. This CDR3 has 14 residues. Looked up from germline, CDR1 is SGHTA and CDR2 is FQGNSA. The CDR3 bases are TGTGCCAGCACCGGCCAGTCTGGGGCCAACGTCCTGACTTTC. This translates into CASTGQSGANVLTF. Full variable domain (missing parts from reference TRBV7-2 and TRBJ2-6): GAGVSQSPSNKVTEKGKDVELRCDPISGHTALYWYRQSLGQGLEFLIYFQGNSAPDKSGLPSDRFSAERTGGSVSTLTIQRTQQEDSAVYLCASTGQSGANVLTFGAGSRLTVL.

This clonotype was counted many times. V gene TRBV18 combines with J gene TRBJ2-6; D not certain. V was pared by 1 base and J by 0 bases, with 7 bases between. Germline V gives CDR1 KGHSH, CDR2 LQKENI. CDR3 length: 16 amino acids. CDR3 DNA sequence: TGTGCCAGCTCACCACTGGGCGGCTCTGGGGCCAACGTCCTGACTTTC. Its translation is CASSPLGGSGANVLTF.

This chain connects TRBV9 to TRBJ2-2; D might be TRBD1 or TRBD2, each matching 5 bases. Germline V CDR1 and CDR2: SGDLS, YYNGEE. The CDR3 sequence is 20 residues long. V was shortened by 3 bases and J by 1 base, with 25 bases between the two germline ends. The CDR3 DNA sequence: TGTGCCAGCAGCGGGAGGCTGGGGTCTGGGGCCAGCGAGAACACCGGGGAGCTGTTTTTT. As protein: CASSGRLGSGASENTGELFF.

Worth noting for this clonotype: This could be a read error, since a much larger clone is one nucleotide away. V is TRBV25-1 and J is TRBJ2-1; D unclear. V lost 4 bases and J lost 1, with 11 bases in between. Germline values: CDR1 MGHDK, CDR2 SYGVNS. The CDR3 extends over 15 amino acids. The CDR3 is CASSVILMSYNEQFF. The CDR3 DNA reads TGTGCCAGCAGTGTGATCTTGATGTCCTACAATGAGCAGTTCTTC.

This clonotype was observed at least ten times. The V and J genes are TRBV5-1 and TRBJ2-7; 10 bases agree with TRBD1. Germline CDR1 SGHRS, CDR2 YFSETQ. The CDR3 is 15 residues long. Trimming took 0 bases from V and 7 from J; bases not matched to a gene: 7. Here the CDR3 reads CASSLDGQGVVEQYF. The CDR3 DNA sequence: TGCGCCAGCAGCTTGGATGGACAGGGGGTTGTTGAGCAGTACTTC.

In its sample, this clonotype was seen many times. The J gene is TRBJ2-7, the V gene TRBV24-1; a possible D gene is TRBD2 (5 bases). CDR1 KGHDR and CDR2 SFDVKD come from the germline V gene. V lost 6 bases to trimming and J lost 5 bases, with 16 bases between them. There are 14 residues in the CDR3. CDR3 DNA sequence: TGTGCCACCAGTAGCGGCAGTGGAAGGGACGAGCAGTACTTC. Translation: CATSSGSGRDEQYF.

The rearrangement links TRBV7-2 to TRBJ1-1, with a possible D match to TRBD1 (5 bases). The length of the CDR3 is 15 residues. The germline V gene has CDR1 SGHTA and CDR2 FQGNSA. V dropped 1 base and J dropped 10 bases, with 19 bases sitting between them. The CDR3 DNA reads TGTGCCAGCAGCTTAGTTAGCATAGGACAACCTGGAGCTTTCTTT. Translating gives CASSLVSIGQPGAFF.

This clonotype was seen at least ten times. The CDR3 DNA reads as TGCGCCAGCAGCCAAGAGCGGGGGTCTGGGGCCAACGTCCTGACTTTC. Translated, it gives CASSQERGSGANVLTF. The chain uses TRBV4-3 and TRBJ2-6; 7 bases fit TRBD2. Unmatched junction bases numbered 0, after V lost 0 bases and J lost 1 base. The CDR3 totals 16 residues. Germline assignment: CDR1 LGHNA and CDR2 YSLEER.

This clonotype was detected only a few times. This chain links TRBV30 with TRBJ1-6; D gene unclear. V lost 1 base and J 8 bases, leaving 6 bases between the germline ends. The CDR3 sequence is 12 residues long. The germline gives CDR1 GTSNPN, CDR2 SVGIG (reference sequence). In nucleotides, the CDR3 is TGTGCCTGGAGTGAGGCCGATTCACCCCTCCACTTT. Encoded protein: CAWSEADSPLHF. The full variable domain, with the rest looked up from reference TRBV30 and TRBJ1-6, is SQTIHQWPATLVQPVGSPLSLECTVEGTSNPNLYWYRQAAGRGLQLLFYSVGIGQISSEVPQNLSASRPQDRQFILSSKKLLLSDSGFYLCAWSEADSPLHFGNGTRLTVT.

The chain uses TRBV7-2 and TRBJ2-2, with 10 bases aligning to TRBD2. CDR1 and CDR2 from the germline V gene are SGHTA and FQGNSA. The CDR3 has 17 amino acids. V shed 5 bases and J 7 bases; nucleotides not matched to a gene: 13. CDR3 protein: CASSLNQAGGPGGELFF. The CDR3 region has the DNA TGTGCCAGCAGCCTCAACCAAGCGGGGGGGCCGGGCGGGGAGCTGTTTTTT.

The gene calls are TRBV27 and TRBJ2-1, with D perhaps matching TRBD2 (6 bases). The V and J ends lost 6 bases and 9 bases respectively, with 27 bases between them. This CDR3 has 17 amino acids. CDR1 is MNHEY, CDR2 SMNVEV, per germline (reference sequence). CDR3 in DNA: TGTGCCAGCAGCAAAAGGTATGCGGGGCGGTCGAGCAGTGAGCAGTTCTTC. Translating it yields CASSKRYAGRSSSEQFF.

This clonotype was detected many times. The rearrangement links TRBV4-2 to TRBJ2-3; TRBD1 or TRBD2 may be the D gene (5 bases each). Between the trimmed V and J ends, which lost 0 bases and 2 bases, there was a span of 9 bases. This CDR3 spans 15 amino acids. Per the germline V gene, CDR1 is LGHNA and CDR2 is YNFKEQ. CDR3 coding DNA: TGTGCCAGCAGCCAAGATGGGGACCCCACAGATACGCAGTATTTT. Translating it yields CASSQDGDPTDTQYF.

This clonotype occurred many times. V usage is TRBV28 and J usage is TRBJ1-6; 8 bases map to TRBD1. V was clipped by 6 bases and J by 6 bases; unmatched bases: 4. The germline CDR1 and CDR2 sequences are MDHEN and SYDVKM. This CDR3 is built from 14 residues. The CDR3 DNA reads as TGTGCCAGCAGCCGACAGGGGCGTAATTCACCCCTCCACTTT. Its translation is CASSRQGRNSPLHF.

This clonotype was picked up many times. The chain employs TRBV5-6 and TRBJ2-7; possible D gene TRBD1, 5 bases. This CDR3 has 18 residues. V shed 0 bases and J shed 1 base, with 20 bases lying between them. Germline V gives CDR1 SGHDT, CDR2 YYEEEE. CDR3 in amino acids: CASSLALGRTGLSYEQYF. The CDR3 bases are TGTGCCAGCAGCTTGGCACTGGGGCGGACCGGGCTATCCTACGAGCAGTACTTC.

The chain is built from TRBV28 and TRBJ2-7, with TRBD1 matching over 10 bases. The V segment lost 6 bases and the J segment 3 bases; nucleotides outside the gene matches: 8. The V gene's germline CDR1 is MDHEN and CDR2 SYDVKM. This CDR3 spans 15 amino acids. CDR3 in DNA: TGTGCCAGCAGCTACGACAGGGGGCGCTTCTACGAGCAGTACTTC. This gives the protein CASSYDRGRFYEQYF.

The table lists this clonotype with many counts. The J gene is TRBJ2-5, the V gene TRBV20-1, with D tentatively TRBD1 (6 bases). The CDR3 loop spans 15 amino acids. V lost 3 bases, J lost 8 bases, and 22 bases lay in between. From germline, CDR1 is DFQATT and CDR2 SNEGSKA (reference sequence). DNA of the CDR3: TGCAGTGCTAGCCCTACAGGGACCGTATATAATACCCAGTACTTC. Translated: CSASPTGTVYNTQYF.